This T cell receptor (beta chain) was identified during a study of T cells expressing NK-cell markers. On the study more broadly: Sorted T-cell subsets CD3+CD56+NKG2C+, CD3+CD56+NKG2C- and CD3+CD56-NKG2C+ were TCR beta-sequenced.

Libraries used 5'RACE template switching adding universal primer site and UMIs. TCRdb reprocessed the 5' RACE reads and reports one entry per CDR3 protein, with no DNA. Found here are approximately 420,000 distinct CDR3 sequences; the top ten clones hold about 10%. Points from the study as a whole: In a handful of donors, dominant clonotypes made up about 28.3-65% of CD3+CD56-NKG2C+ cells.

Notes on this clonotype: What it binds is not known.

The CDR3 runs 16 residues. In germline, CDR1 is KGHSH, CDR2 LQKENI. The chain couples TRBV18 to TRBJ2-1; TCRdb calls TRBD2, which cannot be checked without DNA. The TCR sequence derives from a woman aged 45-59 years in good health. The specimen sequenced was blood T cells: a sorted CD56 or NKG2C T cell subset, CD4+ or CD8+ T cells, or bulk PBMC T cells (not recorded which). CDR3 sequence: CASSPITSGFYNEQFF.